These T cell receptor beta chains were read from a single sample in a study of blood T cells in healthy people across ages. Each CDR3 protein is one row after TCRdb ran MiXCR on the 5' RACE reads. The data contain hundreds of thousands of distinct CDR3 sequences, 32% of them singletons. The specimen was blood. The receptors stem from an elderly woman in good health. Both conserved end residues are part of each CDR3. The D gene is left open where the match is weak. A clone size is listed for some rows: how often the clone was seen (once, few, many), or a class if it is expanded.

v_call	d_call	clone_size	cdr3_length	j_call	cdr3_nt	cdr3_aa
TRBV5-8	NA	NA	17	TRBJ1-4	TGTGCCAGCAGCATCGTAACCCTCGGGGCAACTAATGAAAAACTGTTTTTT	CASSIVTLGATNEKLFF
TRBV7-9	NA	many	14	TRBJ2-5	TGTGCCAGCAGCTTGGGGGCCGCGGGGGAGACCCAGTACTTC	CASSLGAAGETQYF
TRBV15	TRBD2	many	15	TRBJ2-7	TGTGCCACCAGCAGAGATTCACTAGCGGGGCGCGAGCAGTACTTC	CATSRDSLAGREQYF
TRBV20-1	NA	few	14	TRBJ1-2	TGCAGTGCTAGAGATCCTCGACAGGTCTATGGCTACACCTTC	CSARDPRQVYGYTF
TRBV24-1	NA	many	13	TRBJ2-5	TGTGCCACCAGTGACCTGTACCAAGAGACCCAGTACTTC	CATSDLYQETQYF
TRBV20-1	TRBD1	NA	14	TRBJ2-5	TGCAGTGCTAGAGAGTTTACAGGGGCAGAGACCCAGTACTTC	CSAREFTGAETQYF
TRBV4-1	TRBD2	many	15	TRBJ2-1	TGCGCCAGCAGCATTAGGGCGGGGGGGCCGGTTGAGCAGTTCTTC	CASSIRAGGPVEQFF
TRBV28	TRBD1	many	15	TRBJ2-1	TGTGCCAGCAGCTTACAGGGGCGCCCCTACAATGAGCAGTTCTTC	CASSLQGRPYNEQFF
TRBV20-1	TRBD2	many	14	TRBJ2-1	TGCAGTGCTGGGGCTAGCGGGGGCCACAATGAGCAGTTCTTC	CSAGASGGHNEQFF
TRBV20-1	NA	NA	13	TRBJ1-1	TGCAGTGCTGAAGACGGGTTGAACACTGGAGCTTTCTTT	CSAEDGLNTGAFF